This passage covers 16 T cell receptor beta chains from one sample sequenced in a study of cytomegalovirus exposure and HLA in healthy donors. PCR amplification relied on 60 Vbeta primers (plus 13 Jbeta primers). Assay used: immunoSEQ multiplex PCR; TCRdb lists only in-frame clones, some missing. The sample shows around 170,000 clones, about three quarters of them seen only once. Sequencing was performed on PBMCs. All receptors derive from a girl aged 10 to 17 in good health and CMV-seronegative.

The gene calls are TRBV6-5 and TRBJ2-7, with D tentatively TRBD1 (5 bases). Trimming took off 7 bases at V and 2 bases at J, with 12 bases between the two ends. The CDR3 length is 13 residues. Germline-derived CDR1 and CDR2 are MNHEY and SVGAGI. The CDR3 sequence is CASTQGSTYEQYF. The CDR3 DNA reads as TGTGCCAGCACTCAGGGCTCAACCTACGAGCAGTACTTC.

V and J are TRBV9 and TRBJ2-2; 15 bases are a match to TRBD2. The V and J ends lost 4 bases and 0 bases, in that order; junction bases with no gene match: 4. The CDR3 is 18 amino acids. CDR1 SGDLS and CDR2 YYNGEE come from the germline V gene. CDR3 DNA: TGTGCCAGCAGCCGCGGGACTAGCGGGGGGCCGAACACCGGGGAGCTGTTTTTT. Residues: CASSRGTSGGPNTGELFF.

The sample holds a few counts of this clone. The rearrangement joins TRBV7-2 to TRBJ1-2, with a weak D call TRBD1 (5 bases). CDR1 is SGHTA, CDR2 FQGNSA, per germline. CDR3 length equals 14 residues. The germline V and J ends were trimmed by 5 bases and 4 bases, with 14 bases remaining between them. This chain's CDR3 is CASSTGTGPYGYTF. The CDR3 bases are TGTGCCAGCAGCACGGGTACAGGACCCTATGGCTACACCTTC.

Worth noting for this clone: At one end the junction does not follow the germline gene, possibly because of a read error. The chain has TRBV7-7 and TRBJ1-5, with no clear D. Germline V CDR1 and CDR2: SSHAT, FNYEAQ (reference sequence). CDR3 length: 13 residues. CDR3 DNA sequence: TGTGCTAGCAGCTTAGAGGAGGGCCAGCCCCAGCATTTT. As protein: CASSLEEGQPQHF.

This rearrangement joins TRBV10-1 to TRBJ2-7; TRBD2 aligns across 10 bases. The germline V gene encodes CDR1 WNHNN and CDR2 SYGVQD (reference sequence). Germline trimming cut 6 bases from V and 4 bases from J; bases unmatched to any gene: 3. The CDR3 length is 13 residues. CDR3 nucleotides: TGCGCCAGCAGCCTGACTAGCGGGTACGAGCAGTACTTC. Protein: CASSLTSGYEQYF.

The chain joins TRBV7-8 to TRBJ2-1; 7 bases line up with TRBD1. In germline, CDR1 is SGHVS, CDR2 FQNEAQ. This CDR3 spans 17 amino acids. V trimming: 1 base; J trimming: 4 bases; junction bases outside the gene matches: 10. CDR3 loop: CASSLEGTASSYNEQFF. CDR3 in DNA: TGTGCCAGCAGCTTAGAGGGGACAGCATCGTCTTACAATGAGCAGTTCTTC.

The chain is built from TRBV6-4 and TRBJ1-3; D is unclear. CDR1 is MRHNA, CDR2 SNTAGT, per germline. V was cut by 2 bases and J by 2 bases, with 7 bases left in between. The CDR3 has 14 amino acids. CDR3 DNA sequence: TGTGCCAGCAGTGACAGGGAGACTGGAAACACCATATATTTT. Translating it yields CASSDRETGNTIYF.

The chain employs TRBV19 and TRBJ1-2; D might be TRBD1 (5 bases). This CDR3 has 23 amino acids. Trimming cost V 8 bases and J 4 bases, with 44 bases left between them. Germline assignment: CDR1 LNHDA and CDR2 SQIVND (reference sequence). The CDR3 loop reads CASGSIAPGGNVVKTALGYGYTF. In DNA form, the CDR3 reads TGTGCCAGTGGGTCCATTGCTCCCGGGGGTAATGTTGTGAAGACCGCTTTAGGCTATGGCTACACCTTC.

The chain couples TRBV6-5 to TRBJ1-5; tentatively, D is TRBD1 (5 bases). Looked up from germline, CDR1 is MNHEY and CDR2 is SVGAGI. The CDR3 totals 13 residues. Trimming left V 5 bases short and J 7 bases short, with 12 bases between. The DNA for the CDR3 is TGTGCCAGCAGTCAAGACAGAGGCCAGCCCCAGCATTTT. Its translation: CASSQDRGQPQHF.

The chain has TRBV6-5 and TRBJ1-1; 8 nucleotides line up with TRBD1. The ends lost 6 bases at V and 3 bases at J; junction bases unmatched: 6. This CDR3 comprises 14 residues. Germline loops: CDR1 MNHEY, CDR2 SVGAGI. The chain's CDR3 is CASRAGQGDTEAFF. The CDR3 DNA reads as TGTGCCAGCAGGGCCGGACAGGGTGACACTGAAGCTTTCTTT.

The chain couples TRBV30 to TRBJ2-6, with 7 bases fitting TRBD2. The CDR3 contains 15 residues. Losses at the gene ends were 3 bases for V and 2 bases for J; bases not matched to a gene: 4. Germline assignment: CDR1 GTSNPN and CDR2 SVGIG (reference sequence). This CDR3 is CAWRGGWTGANVLTF. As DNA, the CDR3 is TGTGCCTGGAGGGGGGGGTGGACTGGGGCCAACGTCCTGACTTTC.

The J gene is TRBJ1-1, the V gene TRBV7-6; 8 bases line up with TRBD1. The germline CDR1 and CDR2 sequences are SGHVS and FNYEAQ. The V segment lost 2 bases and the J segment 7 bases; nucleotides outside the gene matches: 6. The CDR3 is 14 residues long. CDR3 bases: TGTGCCAGCAGCTTACCCGGACAGGGATTTGAAGCTTTCTTT. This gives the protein CASSLPGQGFEAFF.

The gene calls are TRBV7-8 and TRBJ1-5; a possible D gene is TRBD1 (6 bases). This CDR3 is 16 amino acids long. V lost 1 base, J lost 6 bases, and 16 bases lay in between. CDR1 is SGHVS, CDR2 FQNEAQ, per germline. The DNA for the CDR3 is TGTGCCAGCAGCTTAGAGGGCCAGGGGTACCGTCAGCCCCAGCATTTT. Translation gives CASSLEGQGYRQPQHF.

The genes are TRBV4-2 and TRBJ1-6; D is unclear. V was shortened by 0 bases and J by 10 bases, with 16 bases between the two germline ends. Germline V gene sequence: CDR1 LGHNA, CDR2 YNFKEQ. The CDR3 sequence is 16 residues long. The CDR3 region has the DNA TGTGCCAGCAGCCAAGATCTGACCCGCCAGGAATCACCCCTCCACTTT. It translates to CASSQDLTRQESPLHF.

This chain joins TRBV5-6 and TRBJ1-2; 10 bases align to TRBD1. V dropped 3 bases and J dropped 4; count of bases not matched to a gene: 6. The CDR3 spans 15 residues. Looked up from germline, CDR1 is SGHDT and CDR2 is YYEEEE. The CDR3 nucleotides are TGTGCCAGCAGCTATCCGGGACAGGGGTTCTATGGCTACACCTTC. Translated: CASSYPGQGFYGYTF.

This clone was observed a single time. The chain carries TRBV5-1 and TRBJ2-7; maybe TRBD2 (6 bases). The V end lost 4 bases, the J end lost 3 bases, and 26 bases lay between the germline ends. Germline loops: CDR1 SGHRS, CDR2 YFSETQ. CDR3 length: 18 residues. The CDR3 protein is CASSLGRGSGLTIYEQYF. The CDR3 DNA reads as TGCGCCAGCAGCCTGGGAAGGGGTAGCGGACTTACTATCTACGAGCAGTACTTC.